The 27 T cell receptor beta chains reported below all come from one sample, sequenced in a study of CD8+ T cells in alopecia areata. Regarding treatment: oral pan-JAK inhibitor, 5-10 mg twice daily. Following RNA extraction, reverse transcription yielded cDNA that acted as the sequencing template. Produced via immunoSEQ multiplex PCR; TCRdb's table is partial and in-frame only. This table has fewer than 200,000 clones, about 54% appearing once. The source was CD4+ T cells sorted from blood, collected at roughly week 55, from a patient treated with tofacitinib. The source of these receptors is a human donor with alopecia areata.

Note on this clone: Other DNA sequences within the sample encode an identical CDR3. The chain has TRBV30 and TRBJ1-5; a weak D match, TRBD1 (5 bases). CDR3 length equals 13 residues. Germline V gene data show CDR1 as GTSNPN and CDR2 as SVGIG (reference sequence). V was trimmed by 3 bases and J by 2 bases, leaving 8 bases between them. This chain's CDR3 is CAWSPQGNQPQHF. CDR3 in DNA: TGTGCCTGGAGCCCACAGGGCAATCAGCCCCAGCATTTT.

V and J are TRBV11-3 and TRBJ2-7; D could derive from TRBD1 or TRBD2 (5 bases each). The CDR3 length is 13 residues. V lost 9 bases to trimming and J lost 0 bases, with 12 bases between them. Germline CDR1 reads SGHNT; CDR2 reads YENEEA. CDR3 loop: CASTVGASYEQYF. CDR3 coding DNA: TGTGCCAGTACGGTCGGGGCCTCCTACGAGCAGTACTTC.

The V call is TRBV29-1, the J call TRBJ2-1; possibly TRBD1 for D (6 bases). This CDR3 contains 11 residues. The V and J ends lost 7 bases and 4 bases respectively, with 8 bases between them. Germline V CDR1 and CDR2: SQVTM, ANQGSEA. CDR3 nucleotides: TGCAGCGCGACAGGATACAATGAGCAGTTCTTC. Its translation: CSATGYNEQFF.

This clone was found a few times. The chain has TRBV14 and TRBJ2-3; TRBD1 aligns across 7 bases. The CDR3 contains 15 residues. The ends lost 8 bases at V and 8 bases at J; junction bases unmatched: 16. Germline CDR1 and CDR2: SGHDN and FVKESK. CDR3 in DNA: TGTGCCAGCGCGCCCCAGACAGGGTTCAGTCCTACGCAGTATTTT. This sequence encodes CASAPQTGFSPTQYF.

This clone was observed a few times. The chain couples TRBV4-2 to TRBJ2-7, with 10 bases lining up with TRBD1. The J segment lost 5 bases and the V segment lost 4 bases, leaving 5 bases of the junction unmatched. Germline V gene data show CDR1 as LGHNA and CDR2 as YNFKEQ. This CDR3 is built from 14 residues. Here the CDR3 reads CASSPGTGVNEQYF. The CDR3 DNA reads TGTGCCAGCAGCCCGGGGACAGGGGTAAACGAGCAGTACTTC.

This chain joins TRBV6-5 and TRBJ1-1; D gene uncertain. The CDR3 sequence is 16 residues long. Germline V lookup: CDR1 MNHEY, CDR2 SVGAGI. V lost 0 bases and J lost 0, with 11 bases in between. CDR3 DNA: TGTGCCAGCAGTTACTCATTAGGACCCGTGAACACTGAAGCTTTCTTT. Translation: CASSYSLGPVNTEAFF.

This clone appeared a few times. The rearrangement joins TRBV15 to TRBJ2-7; D is ambiguous. V shed 0 bases and J shed 2 bases, with 5 bases lying between them. Germline CDR1 LNHNV, CDR2 YYDKDF (reference sequence). The CDR3 contains 13 residues. The CDR3 DNA is TGTGCCACCAGCAGAGATACCACCTACGAGCAGTACTTC. It encodes CATSRDTTYEQYF.

The chain joins TRBV5-6 to TRBJ2-2; D is unresolved. The CDR3 sequence is 13 residues long. CDR1 is SGHDT, CDR2 YYEEEE, per germline. The germline V and J ends were trimmed by 1 base and 6 bases, with 7 bases remaining between them. The CDR3 nucleotides are TGTGCCAGCAGCTTGCTAGGTCCCGGGGAGCTGTTTTTT. It specifies CASSLLGPGELFF.

The J gene is TRBJ1-5, the V gene TRBV11-2, with D hard to call. The ends were cut back, 1 base at V and 6 bases at J, with 7 bases in the middle. The CDR3 has 13 residues. Per the germline V gene, CDR1 is SGHAT and CDR2 is FQNNGV. Written as DNA, the CDR3 is TGTGCCAGCAGCTTAGGATCGGGTCAGCCCCAGCATTTT. The encoded protein is CASSLGSGQPQHF.

The chain uses TRBV29-1 and TRBJ2-2, with D uncertain. Germline values: CDR1 SQVTM, CDR2 ANQGSEA. V lost 7 bases to trimming and J lost 4 bases, with 13 bases between them. This CDR3 contains 13 residues. CDR3 nucleotide sequence: TGCAGCGCCCACAGTGACTTCACCGGGGAGCTGTTTTTT. This translates into CSAHSDFTGELFF.

This CDR3 reads CAWTGGQPLSPLHF. The CDR3 nucleotides are TGTGCCTGGACTGGGGGACAGCCCCTTTCACCCCTCCACTTT. The chain joins TRBV30 to TRBJ1-6; 7 nucleotides match TRBD1. This CDR3 is built from 14 residues. From germline, CDR1 is GTSNPN and CDR2 SVGIG (reference sequence). The V segment lost 4 bases and the J segment 9 bases; nucleotides outside the gene matches: 9. Full variable domain (missing parts from reference TRBV30 and TRBJ1-6): SQTIHQWPATLVQPVGSPLSLECTVEGTSNPNLYWYRQAAGRGLQLLFYSVGIGQISSEVPQNLSASRPQDRQFILSSKKLLLSDSGFYLCAWTGGQPLSPLHFGNGTRLTVT.

The rearrangement uses TRBV5-1 and TRBJ2-3; possible D gene TRBD2, 6 bases. The CDR3 has 14 residues. Germline loops: CDR1 SGHRS, CDR2 YFSETQ. V gave up 4 bases and J gave up 5 bases, with 14 bases separating them. CDR3 nucleotides: TGCGCCAGCAGCCCCCGATCTAGCGAAGATACGCAGTATTTT. It codes for CASSPRSSEDTQYF.

The chain couples TRBV10-3 to TRBJ1-1, with 11 positions matching TRBD1. The CDR3 runs 15 residues. Germline CDR1 and CDR2: ENHRY and SYGVKD. Trimming cost V 2 bases and J 3 bases; bases outside gene matches: 2. The CDR3 loop is CAISETGQGDTEAFF. The DNA of the CDR3 is TGTGCCATCAGTGAGACGGGACAGGGGGACACTGAAGCTTTCTTT.

This chain connects TRBV4-2 to TRBJ1-6; the D is unclear. The germline V gene encodes CDR1 LGHNA and CDR2 YNFKEQ. This CDR3 contains 15 residues. Deletions cut 1 base from V and 9 bases from J, with 13 bases between. CDR3 region: CASSQAPDGLSPLHF. The CDR3 nucleotides read TGTGCCAGCAGCCAAGCCCCCGATGGGCTTTCACCCCTCCACTTT.

This chain connects TRBV5-1 to TRBJ2-7; no firm D call. The germline CDR1 and CDR2 sequences are SGHRS and YFSETQ. The CDR3 sequence is 13 residues long. V was trimmed by 4 bases and J by 2 bases, leaving 10 bases between them. DNA for the CDR3: TGCGCCAGCAGCGTACAGTTTCCCTACGAGCAGTACTTC. It translates to CASSVQFPYEQYF. Together with reference TRBV5-1 and TRBJ2-7, the CDR3 gives the full variable domain: KAGVTQTPRYLIKTRGQQVTLSCSPISGHRSVSWYQQTPGQGLQFLFEYFSETQRNKGNFPGRFSGRQFSNSRSEMNVSTLELGDSALYLCASSVQFPYEQYFGPGTRLTVT.

In its sample, this clone was seen a few times. This chain joins TRBV7-6 and TRBJ1-5; D is unclear. Germline V gives CDR1 SGHVS, CDR2 FNYEAQ. The ends were cut back, 1 base at V and 1 base at J, with 2 bases in the middle. The CDR3 totals 13 residues. In nucleotides, the CDR3 is TGTGCCAGCAGCTTAGACAGCAATCAGCCCCAGCATTTT. Translation: CASSLDSNQPQHF.

This clone was seen a single time. The chain employs TRBV11-2 and TRBJ2-5, with 9 positions matching TRBD2. The germline CDR1 and CDR2 sequences are SGHAT and FQNNGV. The CDR3 contains 13 residues. With V trimmed by 6 bases and J by 5 bases, 4 bases remained unmatched. The CDR3 DNA is TGTGCCAGCAGGAAAGGACTAGCGGAGACCCAGTACTTC. It is translated as CASRKGLAETQYF. The variable domain in full, completed from reference TRBV11-2 and TRBJ2-5, reads EAGVAQSPRYKIIEKRQSVAFWCNPISGHATLYWYQQILGQGPKLLIQFQNNGVVDDSQLPKDRFSAERLKGVDSTLKIQPAKLEDSAVYLCASRKGLAETQYFGPGTRLLVL.

As to this clone: At one end the junction does not follow the germline gene, possibly because of a read error. The CDR3 DNA reads TGTGCCAGCAGCGTAGGGGGGACATCTTACTACGGCTACACCTTC. Its translation: CASSVGGTSYYGYTF. V and J are TRBV9 and TRBJ1-2, with a tentative D call TRBD1 (6 bases). Germline V CDR1 and CDR2: SGDLS, YYNGEE. The CDR3 sequence is 15 residues long.

The J gene is TRBJ1-1, the V gene TRBV5-1; D uncertain. Looked up from germline, CDR1 is SGHRS and CDR2 is YFSETQ. Between the trimmed V and J ends, which lost 5 bases and 0 bases, there was a span of 14 bases. The CDR3 sequence is 15 residues long. CDR3 loop: CASRDGSSVNTEAFF. The CDR3, as DNA: TGCGCCAGCAGAGACGGGTCGTCTGTGAACACTGAAGCTTTCTTT.

The chain carries TRBV19 and TRBJ1-1; D might be TRBD1 (6 bases). V was shortened by 10 bases and J by 3 bases, with 15 bases between the two germline ends. CDR3 length: 13 amino acids. Germline-derived CDR1 and CDR2 are LNHDA and SQIVND (reference sequence). As DNA, the CDR3 is TGTGCCATAACCACAGGGCGGGACACTGAAGCTTTCTTT. Protein product: CAITTGRDTEAFF. The variable domain in full, completed from reference TRBV19 and TRBJ1-1, reads DGGITQSPKYLFRKEGQNVTLSCEQNLNHDAMYWYRQDPGQGLRLIYYSQIVNDFQKGDIAEGYSVSREKKESFPLTVTSAQKNPTAFYLCAITTGRDTEAFFGQGTRLTVV.

This clone appeared a few times. The gene calls are TRBV10-3 and TRBJ2-2; the match to TRBD2 covers 9 bases. The V and J ends lost 6 bases and 0 bases, in that order; junction bases with no gene match: 8. Per the germline V gene, CDR1 is ENHRY and CDR2 is SYGVKD. The CDR3 spans 17 residues. The CDR3: CAIRMTSGNANTGELFF. Here the CDR3 DNA reads TGTGCCATCAGGATGACTAGCGGTAACGCGAACACCGGGGAGCTGTTTTTT.

The rearrangement links TRBV7-9 to TRBJ2-3; D unresolved. Trimming cost V 2 bases and J 5 bases, with 5 bases left between them. CDR3 length: 12 amino acids. From germline, CDR1 is SEHNR and CDR2 FQNEAQ (reference sequence). The CDR3 DNA is TGTGCCAGCAGCTTAATTAGAGATACGCAGTATTTT. Amino acids: CASSLIRDTQYF.

The chain links TRBV4-2 to TRBJ2-2; TRBD2 matches 9 bases. Per the germline V gene, CDR1 is LGHNA and CDR2 is YNFKEQ. The CDR3 loop spans 16 amino acids. Germline trimming cut 4 bases from V and 7 bases from J; bases unmatched to any gene: 10. CDR3 sequence reads: CASSPLAGLGGGELFF. Written as DNA, the CDR3 is TGTGCCAGCAGCCCTCTAGCGGGGTTGGGTGGCGGGGAGCTGTTTTTT.

This chain uses TRBV30 with TRBJ1-1, with D unclear. Trimming took off 5 bases at V and 0 bases at J, with 10 bases between the two ends. CDR1 and CDR2 (germline): GTSNPN, SVGIG (reference sequence). The CDR3 length is 13 residues. In nucleotides, the CDR3 is TGTGCCTGGTGGGGTAGGTTGAACACTGAAGCTTTCTTT. Encoded protein: CAWWGRLNTEAFF.

This chain's CDR3 is CASAVPGQGSDTQYF. CDR3 bases: TGTGCCAGCGCGGTACCGGGACAGGGCTCAGATACGCAGTATTTT. The chain employs TRBV2 and TRBJ2-3; 9 nucleotides match TRBD1. V shed 8 bases and J 4 bases; nucleotides not matched to a gene: 10. This CDR3 is 15 amino acids long. Germline V gene lookup returns CDR1 SNHLY and CDR2 FYNNEI.

The gene calls are TRBV7-3 and TRBJ2-5, with a weak D call TRBD2 (6 bases). Germline V gene data show CDR1 as SGHTA and CDR2 as FQGTGA. V was trimmed by 3 bases and J by 1 base, leaving 9 bases between them. This CDR3 contains 14 residues. This CDR3 is CASSFGGTQETQYF. The CDR3 nucleotides are TGTGCCAGCAGCTTCGGGGGAACCCAAGAGACCCAGTACTTC.

This rearrangement joins TRBV4-1 to TRBJ2-3; 9 bases fit TRBD2. The CDR3 has 18 residues. CDR1 and CDR2 from the germline V gene are MGHRA and YSYEKL. The V segment lost 0 bases and the J segment 2 bases; nucleotides outside the gene matches: 9. CDR3 bases: TGCGCCAGCAGCCAAGATCCCTCTCTAGCGGGGCTCACAGATACGCAGTATTTT. Translating gives CASSQDPSLAGLTDTQYF.